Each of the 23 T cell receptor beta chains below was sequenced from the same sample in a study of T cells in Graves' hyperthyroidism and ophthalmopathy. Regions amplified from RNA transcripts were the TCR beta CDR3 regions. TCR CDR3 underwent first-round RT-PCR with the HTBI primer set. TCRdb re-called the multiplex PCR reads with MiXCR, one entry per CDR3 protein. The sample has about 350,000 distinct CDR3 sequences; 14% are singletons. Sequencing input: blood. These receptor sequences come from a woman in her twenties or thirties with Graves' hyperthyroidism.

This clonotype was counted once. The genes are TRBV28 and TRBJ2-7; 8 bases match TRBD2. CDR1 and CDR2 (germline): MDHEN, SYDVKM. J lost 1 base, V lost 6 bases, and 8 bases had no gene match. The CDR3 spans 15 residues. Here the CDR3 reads CASSRKRERSYEQYF. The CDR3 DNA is TGTGCCAGCAGCCGAAAGCGGGAGCGATCCTACGAGCAGTACTTC.

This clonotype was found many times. CDR3 bases: TGTGCCAGCAGCTTAGACGGGAGCTCCTACGAGCAGTACTTC. Translated: CASSLDGSSYEQYF. V is TRBV11-2 and J is TRBJ2-7; TRBD2 might be the D (6 bases). CDR1 SGHAT and CDR2 FQNNGV come from the germline V gene. The V end lost 0 bases, the J end lost 0 bases, and 6 bases lay between the germline ends. CDR3 length: 14 residues.

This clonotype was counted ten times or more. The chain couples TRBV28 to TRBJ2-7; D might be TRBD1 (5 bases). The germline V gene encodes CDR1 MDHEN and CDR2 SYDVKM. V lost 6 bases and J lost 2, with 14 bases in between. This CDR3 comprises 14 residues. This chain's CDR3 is CASSPTDKAYEQYF. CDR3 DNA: TGTGCCAGCAGCCCTACGGACAAGGCCTACGAGCAGTACTTC.

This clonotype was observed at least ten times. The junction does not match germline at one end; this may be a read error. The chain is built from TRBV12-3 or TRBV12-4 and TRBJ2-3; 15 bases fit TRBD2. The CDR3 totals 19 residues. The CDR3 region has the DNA TGTGCCAGCAGCCTTCTCCCCGGGACTAGCGGGAGGCTCACAGATACGCGGTATTTT. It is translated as CASSLLPGTSGRLTDTRYF.

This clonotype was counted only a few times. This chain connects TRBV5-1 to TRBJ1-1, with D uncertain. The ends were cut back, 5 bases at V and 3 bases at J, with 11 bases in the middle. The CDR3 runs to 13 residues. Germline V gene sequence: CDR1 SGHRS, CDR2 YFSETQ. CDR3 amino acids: CASSSFGDTEAFF. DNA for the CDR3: TGCGCCAGCAGTTCGTTTGGGGACACTGAAGCTTTCTTT.

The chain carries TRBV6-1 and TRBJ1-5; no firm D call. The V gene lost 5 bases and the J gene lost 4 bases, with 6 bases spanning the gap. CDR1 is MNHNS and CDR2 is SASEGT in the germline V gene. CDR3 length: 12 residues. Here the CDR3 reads CASSNANQPQHF. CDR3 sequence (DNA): TGTGCCAGCAGTAACGCTAATCAGCCCCAGCATTTT.

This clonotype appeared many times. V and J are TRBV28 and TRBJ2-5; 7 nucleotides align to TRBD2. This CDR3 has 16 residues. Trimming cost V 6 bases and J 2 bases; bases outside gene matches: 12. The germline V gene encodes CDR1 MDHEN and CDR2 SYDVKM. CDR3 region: CASSPGGEGRQETQYF. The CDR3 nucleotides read TGTGCCAGCAGCCCGGGTGGGGAGGGCCGTCAAGAGACCCAGTACTTC.

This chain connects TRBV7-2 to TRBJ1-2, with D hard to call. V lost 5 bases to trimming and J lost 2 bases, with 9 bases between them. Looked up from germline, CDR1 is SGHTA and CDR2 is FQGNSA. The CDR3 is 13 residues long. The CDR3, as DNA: TGTGCCAGCAGCAGCCTGGTGAACTATGGCTACACCTTC. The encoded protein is CASSSLVNYGYTF.

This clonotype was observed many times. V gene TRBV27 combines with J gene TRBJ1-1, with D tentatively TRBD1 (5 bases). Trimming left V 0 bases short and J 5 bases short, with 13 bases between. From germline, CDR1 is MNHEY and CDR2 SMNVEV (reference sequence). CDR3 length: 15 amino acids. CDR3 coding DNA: TGTGCCAGCAGTTTATCCTTGGTGGGGGGGACTGAAGCTTTCTTT. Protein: CASSLSLVGGTEAFF.

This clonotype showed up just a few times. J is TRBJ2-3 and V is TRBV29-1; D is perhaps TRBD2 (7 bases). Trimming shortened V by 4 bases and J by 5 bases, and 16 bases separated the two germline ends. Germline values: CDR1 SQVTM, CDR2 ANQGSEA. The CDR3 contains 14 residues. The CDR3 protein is CSVVGGGGGDTQYF. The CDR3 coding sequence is TGCAGCGTTGTGGGGGGGGGCGGTGGAGATACGCAGTATTTT.

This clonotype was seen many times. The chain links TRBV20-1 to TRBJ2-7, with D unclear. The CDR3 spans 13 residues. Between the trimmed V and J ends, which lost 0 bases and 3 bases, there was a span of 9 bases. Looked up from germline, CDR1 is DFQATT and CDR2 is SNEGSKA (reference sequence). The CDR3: CSARDLSDYEQYF. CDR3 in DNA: TGCAGTGCTAGAGATTTGTCAGACTACGAGCAGTACTTC.

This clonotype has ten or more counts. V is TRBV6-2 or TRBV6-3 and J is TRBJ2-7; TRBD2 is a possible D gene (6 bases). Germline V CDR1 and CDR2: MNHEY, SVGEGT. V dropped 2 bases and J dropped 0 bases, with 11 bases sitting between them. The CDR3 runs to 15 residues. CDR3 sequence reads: CASSYDGSVSYEQYF. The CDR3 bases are TGTGCCAGCAGTTACGACGGGAGTGTCTCCTACGAGCAGTACTTC.

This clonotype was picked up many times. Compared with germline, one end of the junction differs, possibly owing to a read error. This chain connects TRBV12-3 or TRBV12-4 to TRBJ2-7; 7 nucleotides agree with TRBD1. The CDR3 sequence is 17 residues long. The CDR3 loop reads CASSSRPDRSSSHEQYF. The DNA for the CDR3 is TGTGCCAGCAGTTCTCGACCGGACAGGTCGAGCTCCCACGAGCAGTACTTC.

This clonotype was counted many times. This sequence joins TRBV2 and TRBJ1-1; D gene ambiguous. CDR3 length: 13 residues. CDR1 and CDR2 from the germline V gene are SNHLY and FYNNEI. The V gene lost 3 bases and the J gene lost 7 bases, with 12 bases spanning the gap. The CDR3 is CASSEHRRGEAFF. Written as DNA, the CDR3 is TGTGCCAGCAGTGAGCACAGACGGGGTGAAGCTTTCTTT.

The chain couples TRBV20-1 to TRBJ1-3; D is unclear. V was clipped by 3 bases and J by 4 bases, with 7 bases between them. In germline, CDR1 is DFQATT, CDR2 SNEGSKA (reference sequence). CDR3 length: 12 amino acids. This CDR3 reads CSASKAGNTIYF. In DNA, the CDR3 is TGCAGTGCTAGTAAGGCGGGAAACACCATATATTTT.

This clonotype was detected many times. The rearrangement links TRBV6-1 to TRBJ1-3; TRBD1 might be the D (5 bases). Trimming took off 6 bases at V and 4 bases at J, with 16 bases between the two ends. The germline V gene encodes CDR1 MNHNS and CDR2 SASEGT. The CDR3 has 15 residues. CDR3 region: CASRPQGERGNTIYF. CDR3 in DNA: TGTGCCAGCAGACCTCAGGGCGAGAGAGGAAACACCATATATTTT.

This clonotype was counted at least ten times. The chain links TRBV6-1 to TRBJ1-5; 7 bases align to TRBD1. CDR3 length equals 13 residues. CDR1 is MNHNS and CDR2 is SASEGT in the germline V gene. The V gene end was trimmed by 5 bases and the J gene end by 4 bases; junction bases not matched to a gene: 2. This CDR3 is CASSRTGNQPQHF. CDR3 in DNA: TGTGCCAGCAGTCGGACAGGAAATCAGCCCCAGCATTTT.

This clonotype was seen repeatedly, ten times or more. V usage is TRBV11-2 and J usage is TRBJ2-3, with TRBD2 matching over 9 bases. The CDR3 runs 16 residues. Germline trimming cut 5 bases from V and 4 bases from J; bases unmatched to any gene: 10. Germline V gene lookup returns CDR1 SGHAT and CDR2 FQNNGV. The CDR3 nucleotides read TGTGCCAGCAGCCCCCGCGGTAGCGGGAGTGCAGATACGCAGTATTTT. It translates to CASSPRGSGSADTQYF.

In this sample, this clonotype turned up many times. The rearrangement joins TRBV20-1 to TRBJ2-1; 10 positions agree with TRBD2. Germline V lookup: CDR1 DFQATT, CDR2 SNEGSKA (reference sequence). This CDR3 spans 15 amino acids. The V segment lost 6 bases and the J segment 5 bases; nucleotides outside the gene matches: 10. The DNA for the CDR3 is TGCAGTGCCCAGGACGGGACTAGCGCTAACAATGAGCAGTTCTTC. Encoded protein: CSAQDGTSANNEQFF.

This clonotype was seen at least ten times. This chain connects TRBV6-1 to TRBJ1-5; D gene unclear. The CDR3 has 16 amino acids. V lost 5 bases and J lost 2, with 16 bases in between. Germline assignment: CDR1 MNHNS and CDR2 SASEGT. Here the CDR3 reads CASSFRGPPGNQPQHF. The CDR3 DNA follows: TGTGCCAGCAGTTTCCGTGGACCGCCGGGCAATCAGCCCCAGCATTTT.

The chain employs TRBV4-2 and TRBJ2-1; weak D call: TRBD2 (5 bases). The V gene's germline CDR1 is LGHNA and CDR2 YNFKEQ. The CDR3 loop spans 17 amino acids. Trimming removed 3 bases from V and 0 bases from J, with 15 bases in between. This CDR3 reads CASSHVTGLSSYNEQFF. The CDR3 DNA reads TGTGCCAGCAGCCACGTGACGGGATTGAGCTCCTACAATGAGCAGTTCTTC.

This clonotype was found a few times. CDR3 residues: CASSPQPADTQYF. Here the CDR3 DNA reads TGCGCCAGCAGCCCCCAACCTGCAGATACGCAGTATTTT. The J gene is TRBJ2-3, the V gene TRBV4-3; D uncertain. The germline CDR1 and CDR2 sequences are LGHNA and YSLEER. V was cut by 4 bases and J by 4 bases, with 9 bases left in between. This CDR3 region has 13 residues.

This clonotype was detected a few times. CDR3 loop: CASSTSRAFLEKFF. The DNA for the CDR3 is TGTGCCAGCTCCACCTCCCGAGCTTTTCTCGAGAAGTTCTTC. The chain uses TRBV2 and TRBJ2-1, with D hard to call. Trimming shortened V by 8 bases and J by 14 bases, and 25 bases separated the two germline ends. Germline V CDR1 and CDR2: SNHLY, FYNNEI. The CDR3 totals 14 residues.